This T cell receptor (beta chain) derives from a study of T-cell reconstitution after alpha-beta-depleted transplantation in children. Preparation of the TCRbeta library used unique molecular identifiers. Using its own MiXCR run on the PCR reads, TCRdb lists one record per CDR3 protein. Here the sample spans about 240,000 distinct CDR3 sequences, about 12% being singletons. Germline assignment: CDR1 MDHEN and CDR2 SYDVKM. V lost 1 base, J lost 2 bases, and 10 bases lay in between. The CDR3 runs to 15 residues. At least ten counts were recorded for this clonotype. This chain joins TRBV28 and TRBJ2-3, with a possible D match to TRBD2 (6 bases). The sequence derives from a human donor who donated a stem cell graft to a child with acute lymphoblastic leukemia. The sequences come from PBMCs from the stem cell graft donor, collected from the stem cell graft. This CDR3 is CASSLLAVPTDTQYF. Written as DNA, the CDR3 is TGTGCCAGCAGTTTATTAGCGGTGCCCACAGATACGCAGTATTTT.